The 5 T cell receptor beta chains presented below share a single source sample, sequenced in a study of monozygotic twins with cystic fibrosis. Some clones are missing from TCRdb's copy, which holds only in-frame ones; the method was immunoSEQ multiplex PCR. The table has around 34,000 clones, around 66% seen once; the top ten hold 0.7% to 1%. Source material: blood. These receptors were obtained from a girl aged 5-17 years with cystic fibrosis.

V is TRBV6-5 and J is TRBJ1-1, with 7 bases that match TRBD1. Germline lookup yields CDR1 MNHEY and CDR2 SVGAGI. Trimming took 2 bases from V and 2 from J; bases not matched to a gene: 5. The CDR3 has 15 amino acids. The chain's CDR3 is CASSYRDRVNTEAFF. The CDR3, as DNA: TGTGCCAGCAGTTACCGAGACAGGGTAAACACTGAAGCTTTCTTT.

The chain links TRBV27 to TRBJ2-1; 11 positions agree with TRBD2. The V and J ends lost 2 bases and 4 bases, in that order; junction bases with no gene match: 4. Looked up from germline, CDR1 is MNHEY and CDR2 is SMNVEV (reference sequence). The length of the CDR3 is 16 residues. CDR3 region: CASSLPTSGSYNEQFF. The CDR3 bases are TGTGCCAGCAGTTTACCAACTAGCGGGAGTTACAATGAGCAGTTCTTC.

The J gene is TRBJ2-7, the V gene TRBV6-6; 11 bases are a match to TRBD1. Losses at the gene ends were 2 bases for V and 10 bases for J; bases not matched to a gene: 7. Germline lookup yields CDR1 MNHNY and CDR2 SVGAGI (reference sequence). This CDR3 has 14 residues. CDR3 in amino acids: CASSYPGDRGNQYV. The CDR3 bases are TGTGCCAGCAGTTACCCCGGGGACAGGGGGAACCAGTACGTC.

This chain connects TRBV19 to TRBJ1-1, with TRBD1 matching 9 bases. V was pared by 5 bases and J by 7 bases, with 17 bases of the junction left unmatched. Germline-derived CDR1 and CDR2 are LNHDA and SQIVND (reference sequence). CDR3 length: 17 residues. This chain's CDR3 is CASSYFSGTGKEGEAFF. CDR3 nucleotides: TGTGCCAGTAGTTACTTTTCCGGGACAGGGAAAGAGGGTGAAGCTTTCTTT.

The sample holds one count of this clone. This chain connects TRBV6-5 to TRBJ1-2; 7 bases fit TRBD1. The germline V gene has CDR1 MNHEY and CDR2 SVGAGI. J lost 0 bases, V lost 6 bases, and 7 bases had no gene match. The CDR3 contains 15 residues. The CDR3 here is CASRRGQLANYGYTF. CDR3 sequence (DNA): TGTGCCAGCAGGCGGGGACAGTTAGCTAACTATGGCTACACCTTC.